Following are 7 T cell receptor beta chains from one sample sequenced in a study of early T cells in non-severe SARS-CoV-2 infection. TCRdb reanalysed the 5' RACE reads using MiXCR and keeps one entry per CDR3 protein. This table holds about 71,000 distinct CDR3 sequences, approximately 13% found once. Sequenced here: whole blood, sampled at baseline. These receptors originate from an adult who was a healthcare worker with PCR-confirmed SARS-CoV-2 infection or an uninfected control (not recorded which).

The J gene is TRBJ2-7, the V gene TRBV7-3, with 10 bases aligning to TRBD1. This CDR3 has 14 amino acids. With 5 bases clipped from V and 7 bases from J, the junction kept 8 bases outside the gene matches. CDR1 SGHTA and CDR2 FQGTGA come from the germline V gene. In DNA, the CDR3 is TGTGCCAGCAGCCCGGACAGGGGGGCAAGGGAGCAGTACTTC. Its protein product is CASSPDRGAREQYF.

This clonotype was counted ten times or more. The CDR3 DNA follows: TGCAGCGTTGGCGTCGGGACAGGGAGCTACAATGAGCAGTTCTTC. This sequence encodes CSVGVGTGSYNEQFF. The rearrangement joins TRBV29-1 to TRBJ2-1, with 9 bases lining up with TRBD1. The CDR3 covers 15 residues. Germline lookup yields CDR1 SQVTM and CDR2 ANQGSEA. V shed 4 bases and J 3 bases; nucleotides not matched to a gene: 7.

There are a few counts of this clonotype. The chain uses TRBV19 and TRBJ1-1, with D perhaps TRBD1 (6 bases). This CDR3 comprises 15 residues. Germline V lookup: CDR1 LNHDA, CDR2 SQIVND (reference sequence). The ends were cut back, 4 bases at V and 4 bases at J, with 16 bases in the middle. DNA for the CDR3: TGTGCCAGTAGTACTTTATGGGGGCGCGGCACTGAAGCTTTCTTT. This encodes CASSTLWGRGTEAFF. Filled out from reference TRBV19 and TRBJ1-1, the complete variable domain reads DGGITQSPKYLFRKEGQNVTLSCEQNLNHDAMYWYRQDPGQGLRLIYYSQIVNDFQKGDIAEGYSVSREKKESFPLTVTSAQKNPTAFYLCASSTLWGRGTEAFFGQGTRLTVV.

This clonotype was seen many times. The J gene is TRBJ2-1, the V gene TRBV28, with 11 bases fitting TRBD2. The germline CDR1 and CDR2 sequences are MDHEN and SYDVKM. The CDR3 loop spans 13 amino acids. J lost 7 bases, V lost 7 bases, and 3 bases had no gene match. The chain's CDR3 is CASNPSGRNEQFF. CDR3 DNA: TGTGCCAGCAACCCTAGCGGGAGGAATGAGCAGTTCTTC. The full variable domain, completed using reference TRBV28 and TRBJ2-1, is DVKVTQSSRYLVKRTGEKVFLECVQDMDHENMFWYRQDPGLGLRLIYFSYDVKMKEKGDIPEGYSVSREKKERFSLILESASTNQTSMYLCASNPSGRNEQFFGPGTRLTVL.

The sample holds a few counts of this clonotype. CDR3 region: CASRGTGPPRETQYF. The CDR3 nucleotides are TGTGCCAGCAGGGGAACAGGACCCCCTAGGGAGACCCAGTACTTC. This chain connects TRBV28 to TRBJ2-5, with D possibly matching TRBD1 (5 bases). V lost 6 bases and J lost 5, with 19 bases in between. The CDR3 totals 15 residues. The germline CDR1 and CDR2 sequences are MDHEN and SYDVKM.

This clonotype was counted a few times. The chain links TRBV5-1 to TRBJ2-7, with D unclear. CDR1 is SGHRS, CDR2 YFSETQ, per germline. Deletions cut 1 base from V and 1 base from J, with 6 bases between. The CDR3 spans 13 residues. The CDR3 sequence: CASSLPESYEQYF. As DNA, the CDR3 is TGCGCCAGCAGCTTGCCGGAATCCTACGAGCAGTACTTC.

There are a few counts of this clonotype. The rearrangement links TRBV24-1 to TRBJ2-1; D gene uncertain. V lost 2 bases to trimming and J lost 5 bases, with 3 bases between them. Germline V gene sequence: CDR1 KGHDR, CDR2 SFDVKD. CDR3 length equals 12 residues. The CDR3 spells CATSDWDNEQFF. Here the CDR3 DNA reads TGTGCCACCAGTGATTGGGACAATGAGCAGTTCTTC.